A selection of T cell receptor beta chains follows, all from one sample in a study of blood T cells in healthy people across ages. TCRdb reanalysed the 5' RACE reads using MiXCR and keeps one entry per CDR3 protein. The repertoire holds 550,000 to 600,000 distinct CDR3 sequences, with 27% as singletons. The sample was blood. These receptors were collected from a woman aged 70 to 79 in good health. The CDR3 runs from the conserved cysteine through the conserved F or W. Each record gives: D gene, clone size, CDR3 length, V gene, J gene, CDR3 DNA, CDR3 protein. D genes are given only for firm matches. Clone size is given for some rows only: seen once, a few or many times, or a class if the clone is expanded.

NA,NA,13,TRBV6-1,TRBJ2-5,TGTGCCAGCAGCAACCCCGACAGGGAGACCCAGTACTTC,CASSNPDRETQYF
TRBD2,NA,17,TRBV11-3,TRBJ2-7,TGTGCCAGCAGCTCCCGCCCGACTAGCGGGGCTATCTACGAGCAGTACTTC,CASSSRPTSGAIYEQYF
NA,few,13,TRBV4-3,TRBJ2-1,TGCGCCAGCAGCCAAGATCCCCACAATGAGCAGTTCTTC,CASSQDPHNEQFF
NA,few,13,TRBV20-1,TRBJ1-5,TGCAGTGCTAGGGAAGATTCCAATCAGCCCCAGCATTTT,CSAREDSNQPQHF
TRBD1,few,15,TRBV9,TRBJ2-1,TGTGCCAGCAGCCCCCAGGGGGACGAGACTGACGAGCAGTTCTTC,CASSPQGDETDEQFF
TRBD1,few,12,TRBV7-9,TRBJ1-1,TGTGCCAGCACCCAGACAGGGTTTAGTGCTTTCTTT,CASTQTGFSAFF
NA,NA,16,TRBV3-1,TRBJ2-3,TGTGCCAGCAGCCAAGCAGCAAAGGCTAGAACAGATACGCAGTATTTT,CASSQAAKARTDTQYF
TRBD1,NA,16,TRBV20-1,TRBJ2-1,TGCAGTGCTAGATCGGGACAGGGGGGATACTACAATGAGCAGTTCTTC,CSARSGQGGYYNEQFF
TRBD2,few,16,TRBV6-2/TRBV6-3,TRBJ2-1,TGTGCCAGCAGTCCACACGTATCTGGGACTAGTGGGAAGCAGTTCTTC,CASSPHVSGTSGKQFF
NA,NA,12,TRBV29-1,TRBJ2-4,TGCAGCGTTGGACAGATTGAAAACATTCAGTACTTC,CSVGQIENIQYF
NA,few,16,TRBV3-1,TRBJ2-1,TGTGCCAGCAGCCAAGACCTACGGGACGTCTCCTATGAGCAGTTCTTC,CASSQDLRDVSYEQFF
NA,few,16,TRBV7-2,TRBJ2-2,TGTGCCAGCAGCCCACAGGGAAGTTTGGTCACCGGGGAGCTGTTTTTT,CASSPQGSLVTGELFF
TRBD2,few,17,TRBV4-3,TRBJ2-2,TGCGCCAGCAGCCAAGTAGTGGCGGGGGGGCCGTTCGGGGAGCTGTTTTTT,CASSQVVAGGPFGELFF
TRBD1,many,14,TRBV5-5,TRBJ1-2,TGTGCCAGCACCCGACAGGGACAGAACTATGGCTACACCTTC,CASTRQGQNYGYTF
TRBD2,NA,15,TRBV4-1,TRBJ2-1,TGCGCCAGCAGCCAAGCGGGACTAGCGGTAGATGAGCAGTTCTTC,CASSQAGLAVDEQFF
NA,NA,14,TRBV7-2,TRBJ1-1,TGTGCCAGCAGGGGGGCAGGAGGGGGAACTGAAGCTTTCTTT,CASRGAGGGTEAFF
NA,NA,13,TRBV19,TRBJ2-5,TGTGCCAGTCGACCATCGGGCCAAGAGACCCAGTACTTC,CASRPSGQETQYF
NA,many,15,TRBV11-2,TRBJ1-2,TGTGCCAGCAGCTTAGCCCCTAGGGCTAACTATGGCTACACCTTC,CASSLAPRANYGYTF
TRBD1,few,13,TRBV29-1,TRBJ1-6,TGCAGCGTACGGGACAGGGAGGGTTCACCCCTCCACTTT,CSVRDREGSPLHF
NA,NA,18,TRBV3-1,TRBJ1-4,TGCGCCAGCAGCCAAGGGTCCCCACAGATCGGGGCACCAGAAAAACTGTTTTTT,CASSQGSPQIGAPEKLFF
NA,NA,15,TRBV20-1,TRBJ1-3,TGCAGTGCTAGAGATCGGGCGGTCTCTGGAAACACCATATATTTT,CSARDRAVSGNTIYF
NA,NA,13,TRBV15,TRBJ1-6,TGTGCCACCGGGCAAAGTGATCTTTCACCCCTCCACTTT,CATGQSDLSPLHF
TRBD1,NA,15,TRBV12-3/TRBV12-4,TRBJ1-2,TGTGCCAGCAGCCGAGAACAGGGGGCGAACTATGGCTACACCTTC,CASSREQGANYGYTF
NA,NA,14,TRBV5-1,TRBJ2-1,TGCGCCAGCAGCTTTCCATACCTCTCCAATGAGCAGTTCTTC,CASSFPYLSNEQFF
NA,NA,17,TRBV27,TRBJ2-5,TGTGCCAGCAGTTCCCGCCTCTTAGCGGAGGGGAGAGTGACCCAGTACTTC,CASSSRLLAEGRVTQYF
NA,few,14,TRBV3-1,TRBJ2-1,TGTGCCAGCAGCCAGTCGGGGGACAACAATGAGCGGTTCTTC,CASSQSGDNNERFF
TRBD2,many,15,TRBV6-5,TRBJ2-7,TGTGCCAGCAGGATAACTAGCGGGGGCTCCTACGAGCAGTACTTC,CASRITSGGSYEQYF
NA,few,16,TRBV3-1,TRBJ1-2,TGTGCCAGCAGCCAAGATCTTACGGGGTACAACTATGGCTACACCTTC,CASSQDLTGYNYGYTF
NA,few,15,TRBV20-1,TRBJ1-4,TGCAGTGCCCGTCGACGGCTTGCAACTAATGAAAAACTGTTTTTT,CSARRRLATNEKLFF
NA,NA,14,TRBV29-1,TRBJ2-5,TGCAGCGTAGGAAGACACCCCGGGGAGGAGACCCAGTACTTC,CSVGRHPGEETQYF
TRBD2,NA,15,TRBV29-1,TRBJ2-1,TGCAGCGTTAGGGGTTTGGCTAGCGGAGACAATGAGCAGTTCTTC,CSVRGLASGDNEQFF
TRBD1,NA,14,TRBV29-1,TRBJ2-1,TGCAGCGTCGAGGGACAGGAGTCCCGTAATGGGCAGTTCTTC,CSVEGQESRNGQFF
TRBD1,NA,14,TRBV28,TRBJ2-2,TGTGCCAGCATGGACAGGGGATCTCCCGGGGAGCTGTTTTTT,CASMDRGSPGELFF
NA,NA,13,TRBV2,TRBJ2-5,TGTGCCAGCAAACGGGAGTTGCAAGAGACCCAGTACTTC,CASKRELQETQYF
TRBD1,few,15,TRBV12-3/TRBV12-4,TRBJ2-7,TGTGCCAGCACCCTAGGTCGGGACAGGGGTCTCGCGCAGTACTTC,CASTLGRDRGLAQYF
NA,few,14,TRBV12-5,TRBJ2-3,TGTGCTAGTGCCCCGGCCCCTAGCACAGATACGCAGTATTTT,CASAPAPSTDTQYF
NA,NA,14,TRBV20-1,TRBJ2-5,TGCAGTGCTAGAGATCCGGGGTCTATGGGGGAGCAGTACTTC,CSARDPGSMGEQYF
NA,few,11,TRBV20-1,TRBJ2-1,TGCAGTGCTAGAGACCGGACTGAGCAGTTCTTC,CSARDRTEQFF
NA,NA,19,TRBV24-1,TRBJ2-5,TGTGCCACCAGTGATTCTTCTCCTAGGCGGGCGGCGTCTCAAGAGACCCAGTACTTC,CATSDSSPRRAASQETQYF
NA,few,12,TRBV12-3/TRBV12-4,TRBJ2-4,TGTGCCAGCAGTTCACAGGGTACCGCGGAGTACTTC,CASSSQGTAEYF
NA,few,14,TRBV6-2/TRBV6-3,TRBJ2-7,TGTGCCAGCAGGGATCCGGGACGTCTCTACGAGCAGTACTTC,CASRDPGRLYEQYF
NA,few,14,TRBV5-5,TRBJ2-1,TGTGCCAGCAGAATGGAATCCGCCTACAATGAGCAGTTCTTC,CASRMESAYNEQFF
NA,NA,14,TRBV12-5,TRBJ2-3,TGTGCTAGTGGTTTGAAGGCACCCACAGATACGCAGTATTTT,CASGLKAPTDTQYF
TRBD1,NA,14,TRBV20-1,TRBJ2-5,TGCAGTGCTCCCCCACGGGACAGACAAGAGACCCAGTACTTC,CSAPPRDRQETQYF
NA,NA,14,TRBV20-1,TRBJ1-4,TGCAGTGCGGAAATAGGAAGGGGGAATGAAAAACTGTTTTTT,CSAEIGRGNEKLFF
TRBD1,few,15,TRBV20-1,TRBJ2-7,TGCAGTGCTAGAGACTCACAGGGGGCCGCCTACGAGCAGTACTTC,CSARDSQGAAYEQYF
TRBD2,few,14,TRBV7-2,TRBJ2-7,TGTGCCAGCAGCTTCTGGACTAGCTCCTACGAGCAGTACTTC,CASSFWTSSYEQYF
NA,few,12,TRBV6-2/TRBV6-3,TRBJ2-1,TGTGCCAGCAGCCGCGGAGCTAATGAGCAGTTCTTC,CASSRGANEQFF
TRBD1,few,13,TRBV12-3/TRBV12-4,TRBJ1-2,TGTGCCAGCAGAGGACAGGGCTTCTATGGCTACACCTTC,CASRGQGFYGYTF